The rows below give T cell receptor beta chains drawn from one sample of a study of blood T cell repertoires in COVID-19. Data came from immunoSEQ multiplex PCR; TCRdb stores just in-frame clones and leaves some out. This sample has about 20,000 clones, with about 89% found just once. The sample comprised peripheral blood. The receptors here all came from a human donor in a cohort sampled during active COVID-19. Each CDR3 is given with its conserved first and last residue. A D gene is named only where the DNA matches it firmly. Clone size is not always given. Where it is, it says once, few, many or a class for expanded clones.

clone size: -
CDR3 length: 15
J gene: TRBJ1-4
V gene: TRBV19
D gene: TRBD1
CDR3 DNA: TGTGCCAGTAGTCCGCCGGGACAGGGAAATGAAAAACTGTTTTTT
CDR3 protein: CASSPPGQGNEKLFF

clone size: -
CDR3 length: 14
J gene: TRBJ2-4
V gene: TRBV15
D gene: -
CDR3 DNA: TGTGCCACCAGCGAGACTCTAGCTTTAGACATTCAGTACTTC
CDR3 protein: CATSETLALDIQYF

clone size: -
CDR3 length: 15
J gene: TRBJ2-2
V gene: TRBV6-1
D gene: TRBD2
CDR3 DNA: TGTGCCAGCAGTGTAGCGGGAGGGACCACCGGGGAGCTGTTTTTT
CDR3 protein: CASSVAGGTTGELFF

clone size: -
CDR3 length: 17
J gene: TRBJ2-1
V gene: TRBV24-1
D gene: -
CDR3 DNA: TGTGCCACCAGTGATGCCCCATCAGGGGGGCCCTCCAATGAGCAGTTCTTC
CDR3 protein: CATSDAPSGGPSNEQFF

clone size: -
CDR3 length: 14
J gene: TRBJ1-1
V gene: TRBV7-2
D gene: -
CDR3 DNA: TGTGCCAGCAGCCCCCGGAGAGGGAACACTGAAGCTTTCTTT
CDR3 protein: CASSPRRGNTEAFF

clone size: -
CDR3 length: 15
J gene: TRBJ2-4
V gene: TRBV7-9
D gene: -
CDR3 DNA: TGTGCCAGCAGCCTCTCCGGACTGGCCGAAAACATTCAGTACTTC
CDR3 protein: CASSLSGLAENIQYF

clone size: -
CDR3 length: 17
J gene: TRBJ2-3
V gene: TRBV24-1
D gene: TRBD2
CDR3 DNA: TGTGCCACCAGTGACCCCCTGACTAGCGGCGTCGCAGATACGCAGTATTTT
CDR3 protein: CATSDPLTSGVADTQYF

clone size: -
CDR3 length: 15
J gene: TRBJ2-7
V gene: TRBV7-9
D gene: -
CDR3 DNA: TGTGCCAGCAGCTTAGGAGGGGGGGCCAGGTACGAGCAGTACTTC
CDR3 protein: CASSLGGGARYEQYF

clone size: -
CDR3 length: 14
J gene: TRBJ2-7
V gene: TRBV29-1
D gene: -
CDR3 DNA: TGCAGCGTCTTACAGGGAACCCCCTCCTACGAGCAGTACTTC
CDR3 protein: CSVLQGTPSYEQYF

clone size: -
CDR3 length: 17
J gene: TRBJ2-1
V gene: TRBV5-6
D gene: TRBD2
CDR3 DNA: TGTGCCAGCAGCTTGGAGTGGTTGGCGGGGGACGACAATGAGCAGTTCTTC
CDR3 protein: CASSLEWLAGDDNEQFF

clone size: -
CDR3 length: 14
J gene: TRBJ1-5
V gene: TRBV10-2
D gene: TRBD1
CDR3 DNA: TGCGCCAGCAGGACAGGGGGCAGCAATCAGCCCCAGCATTTT
CDR3 protein: CASRTGGSNQPQHF

clone size: -
CDR3 length: 16
J gene: TRBJ2-2
V gene: TRBV10-2
D gene: TRBD2
CDR3 DNA: TGCGCCAGCAGTGAGGGGACTAGCGGGAGAACCGGGGAGCTGTTTTTT
CDR3 protein: CASSEGTSGRTGELFF

clone size: -
CDR3 length: 13
J gene: TRBJ1-2
V gene: TRBV29-1
D gene: -
CDR3 DNA: TGCAGCGTTGAAGAACCCCGACAGGACTCCTTCACCTTC
CDR3 protein: CSVEEPRQDSFTF

clone size: -
CDR3 length: 14
J gene: TRBJ2-2
V gene: TRBV24-1
D gene: -
CDR3 DNA: TGTGCCACCAGCGGGACACATGGGGACGGGGAGCTGTTTTTT
CDR3 protein: CATSGTHGDGELFF

clone size: -
CDR3 length: 14
J gene: TRBJ2-3
V gene: TRBV5-1
D gene: -
CDR3 DNA: TGCGCCAGCAGCTCCGGAGGGTTGACAGATACGCAGTATTTT
CDR3 protein: CASSSGGLTDTQYF

clone size: once
CDR3 length: 17
J gene: TRBJ2-1
V gene: TRBV9
D gene: TRBD2
CDR3 DNA: TGTGCCAGCAGCGTAGCCCTGACTAGCGCGCTGATGGATGAGCAGTTCTTC
CDR3 protein: CASSVALTSALMDEQFF

clone size: -
CDR3 length: 14
J gene: TRBJ1-1
V gene: TRBV20-1
D gene: -
CDR3 DNA: TGCAGTGCTAGTGGACAGACCATGAACACTGAAGCTTTCTTT
CDR3 protein: CSASGQTMNTEAFF

clone size: -
CDR3 length: 12
J gene: TRBJ1-3
V gene: TRBV6-5
D gene: -
CDR3 DNA: TGTGCCAGCAGCTCACAGGCTAACACCATATATTTT
CDR3 protein: CASSSQANTIYF

clone size: -
CDR3 length: 15
J gene: TRBJ2-5
V gene: TRBV18
D gene: TRBD1
CDR3 DNA: TGTGCCAGCTCACTGGGGACAGGGGGCGCGAAGACCCAGTACTTC
CDR3 protein: CASSLGTGGAKTQYF

clone size: -
CDR3 length: 12
J gene: TRBJ2-3
V gene: TRBV6-5
D gene: TRBD2
CDR3 DNA: TGTGCCAGCACCCTCGATCGGGGGGCGCAGTATTTT
CDR3 protein: CASTLDRGAQYF

clone size: -
CDR3 length: 14
J gene: TRBJ2-5
V gene: TRBV3-1/TRBV3-2
D gene: -
CDR3 DNA: TGTGCCAGCAGCCAAGTGACCGGGGGTGGGACCCAGTACTTC
CDR3 protein: CASSQVTGGGTQYF

clone size: -
CDR3 length: 14
J gene: TRBJ1-1
V gene: TRBV6-5
D gene: TRBD1
CDR3 DNA: TGTGCCAGCAGGCCCAGGGGGCGTAGGACTGAAGCTTTCTTT
CDR3 protein: CASRPRGRRTEAFF

clone size: -
CDR3 length: 17
J gene: TRBJ2-5
V gene: TRBV14
D gene: TRBD2
CDR3 DNA: TGTGCCAGCAGCCAGAGGATCCGGGAGGGATTCCAAGAGACCCAGTACTTC
CDR3 protein: CASSQRIREGFQETQYF

clone size: -
CDR3 length: 15
J gene: TRBJ1-5
V gene: TRBV10-2
D gene: TRBD1
CDR3 DNA: TGCGCCAGCTGCATAACAGGGGATAGCAATCAGCCCCAGCATTTT
CDR3 protein: CASCITGDSNQPQHF

clone size: few
CDR3 length: 13
J gene: TRBJ2-1
V gene: TRBV4-3
D gene: -
CDR3 DNA: TGCGCCAGCAGCCACGGGGTGGACAATGAGCAGTTCTTC
CDR3 protein: CASSHGVDNEQFF

clone size: -
CDR3 length: 14
J gene: TRBJ2-7
V gene: TRBV6-5
D gene: -
CDR3 DNA: TGTGCCAGCAGTCCCTTCCGCGGCTCCTACGAGCAGTACTTC
CDR3 protein: CASSPFRGSYEQYF

clone size: -
CDR3 length: 15
J gene: TRBJ2-7
V gene: TRBV30
D gene: -
CDR3 DNA: TGTGCCTGGAGTGTTGGCGATGGGGCCGGATACGAGCAGTACTTC
CDR3 protein: CAWSVGDGAGYEQYF

clone size: few
CDR3 length: 16
J gene: TRBJ2-1
V gene: TRBV5-6
D gene: -
CDR3 DNA: TGTGCCAGCAGCTTGTTCACAGGGGGGGCCTACAATGAGCAGTTCTTC
CDR3 protein: CASSLFTGGAYNEQFF